A single sample is the source of the 32 T cell receptor beta chains below, sequenced in a study of cytomegalovirus exposure and HLA in healthy donors. A multiplex PCR was run with 60 Vbeta primers and 13 Jbeta primers. Assay used: immunoSEQ multiplex PCR; TCRdb lists only in-frame clones, some missing. The repertoire holds 210,000 or so clones, with approximately 83% as singletons. Sequenced input: PBMCs. These TCRs come from a woman between 50 and 59 years old in good health and CMV-seropositive.

V gene TRBV5-6 combines with J gene TRBJ2-5; the match to TRBD1 covers 10 bases. Germline-derived CDR1 and CDR2 are SGHDT and YYEEEE. The CDR3 is 15 residues long. Losses at the gene ends were 2 bases for V and 4 bases for J; bases not matched to a gene: 5. CDR3 coding DNA: TGTGCCAGCAGCTTAGGAGGGACAGGGGCAGAGACCCAGTACTTC. It specifies CASSLGGTGAETQYF.

The rearrangement links TRBV5-6 to TRBJ2-3, with D perhaps matching TRBD1 (5 bases). CDR1 and CDR2 from the germline V gene are SGHDT and YYEEEE. The V and J ends lost 4 bases and 1 base respectively, with 10 bases between them. There are 14 residues in the CDR3. The CDR3 here is CASSPQGGTDTQYF. In DNA, the CDR3 is TGTGCCAGCAGCCCGCAGGGTGGCACAGATACGCAGTATTTT.

V usage is TRBV19 and J usage is TRBJ1-5; 8 bases map to TRBD1. The V segment lost 6 bases and the J segment 6 bases; nucleotides outside the gene matches: 4. Germline assignment: CDR1 LNHDA and CDR2 SQIVND (reference sequence). The CDR3 totals 13 residues. For the CDR3, the DNA is TGTGCCAGTAGGGACAGGGCGGTTCAGCCCCAGCATTTT. It is translated as CASRDRAVQPQHF.

V and J are TRBV6-5 and TRBJ2-3; possibly TRBD1 for D (6 bases). Germline CDR1 MNHEY, CDR2 SVGAGI. The CDR3 spans 16 residues. V lost 2 bases to trimming and J lost 0 bases, with 12 bases between them. CDR3 protein: CASSYRGRSSTDTQYF. The CDR3 DNA is TGTGCCAGCAGTTACAGGGGGAGATCTAGCACAGATACGCAGTATTTT.

This clone was seen a few times. The chain combines TRBV15 with TRBJ1-1; D gene ambiguous. V dropped 9 bases and J dropped 1 base, with 6 bases sitting between them. The germline V gene encodes CDR1 LNHNV and CDR2 YYDKDF (reference sequence). The CDR3 totals 11 residues. CDR3 coding DNA: TGTGCCACGGCACGGAACACTGAAGCTTTCTTT. Its translation: CATARNTEAFF.

DNA of the CDR3: TGTGCCTGGTTTACAGGGTACGAGACTGAAGCTTTCTTT. The encoded protein is CAWFTGYETEAFF. V and J are TRBV30 and TRBJ1-1; a possible D gene is TRBD1 (6 bases). Germline lookup yields CDR1 GTSNPN and CDR2 SVGIG (reference sequence). The length of the CDR3 is 13 residues. Trimming took 5 bases from V and 5 from J, leaving 15 bases between them. Variable domain in full (rest from reference TRBV30 and TRBJ1-1): SQTIHQWPATLVQPVGSPLSLECTVEGTSNPNLYWYRQAAGRGLQLLFYSVGIGQISSEVPQNLSASRPQDRQFILSSKKLLLSDSGFYLCAWFTGYETEAFFGQGTRLTVV.

This chain connects TRBV18 to TRBJ1-5; a possible D gene is TRBD1 (6 bases). Germline CDR1 reads KGHSH; CDR2 reads LQKENI. The CDR3 totals 15 residues. V lost 8 bases and J 3 bases, leaving 17 bases between the germline ends. The CDR3 loop reads CASPLGAGDNQPQHF. In DNA form, the CDR3 reads TGTGCCAGCCCACTCGGGGCAGGGGACAATCAGCCCCAGCATTTT.

This clone was recorded once. V usage is TRBV7-8 and J usage is TRBJ2-5; 8 bases agree with TRBD1. The CDR3 loop spans 16 amino acids. The trim removed 3 bases at V and 1 base at J, leaving 7 bases unmatched. The germline V gene has CDR1 SGHVS and CDR2 FQNEAQ. For the CDR3, the DNA is TGTGCCAGCAGCTTGACCCCGACAGGGGCCCAAGAGACCCAGTACTTC. It encodes CASSLTPTGAQETQYF.

The chain employs TRBV5-1 and TRBJ1-4; weak D call: TRBD1 (5 bases). This CDR3 has 14 residues. V lost 1 base and J lost 5, with 9 bases in between. CDR1 is SGHRS, CDR2 YFSETQ, per germline. CDR3 loop: CASSLTGRNEKLFF. The CDR3 DNA sequence: TGCGCCAGCAGCTTGACAGGCCGAAATGAAAAACTGTTTTTT.

The chain uses TRBV2 and TRBJ2-1; TRBD1 agrees at 10 bases. Trimming cost V 8 bases and J 2 bases; bases outside gene matches: 6. The germline CDR1 and CDR2 sequences are SNHLY and FYNNEI. The CDR3 is made up of 15 amino acids. The CDR3 sequence: CASHKTGGAYNEQFF. Written as DNA, the CDR3 is TGTGCCAGCCACAAGACAGGGGGCGCCTACAATGAGCAGTTCTTC.

The chain combines TRBV28 with TRBJ1-2; 7 nucleotides agree with TRBD1. The V gene's germline CDR1 is MDHEN and CDR2 SYDVKM. The J segment lost 2 bases and the V segment lost 4 bases, leaving 4 bases of the junction unmatched. The CDR3 is 14 residues long. CDR3 residues: CASSSQGGNYGYTF. Here the CDR3 DNA reads TGTGCCAGCAGTTCCCAGGGGGGCAACTATGGCTACACCTTC.

V is TRBV6-5 and J is TRBJ2-2, with TRBD1 identical over 8 bases. Germline trimming cut 6 bases from V and 2 bases from J; bases unmatched to any gene: 5. Per the germline V gene, CDR1 is MNHEY and CDR2 is SVGAGI. This CDR3 region has 15 residues. CDR3 nucleotide sequence: TGTGCCAGCAGCCCAACAGGGGGAAACACCGGGGAGCTGTTTTTT. This encodes CASSPTGGNTGELFF.

The chain has TRBV2 and TRBJ1-3; 7 bases match TRBD1. The CDR3 is 17 amino acids. The V segment lost 6 bases and the J segment 0 bases; nucleotides outside the gene matches: 11. Germline assignment: CDR1 SNHLY and CDR2 FYNNEI. This CDR3 is CASRDSYGTASGNTIYF. The CDR3 nucleotides are TGTGCCAGCAGGGACTCCTACGGGACAGCCTCTGGAAACACCATATATTTT.

The chain carries TRBV5-1 and TRBJ1-4; weak D call: TRBD1 (6 bases). V shed 2 bases and J shed 5 bases, with 10 bases lying between them. CDR1 is SGHRS, CDR2 YFSETQ, per germline. The CDR3 extends over 14 amino acids. The CDR3 DNA reads TGCGCCAGCAGCTTCGCAGGGGACAATGAAAAACTGTTTTTT. Amino acids: CASSFAGDNEKLFF.

The rearrangement links TRBV28 to TRBJ2-5, with a weak D call TRBD2 (6 bases). The germline V gene has CDR1 MDHEN and CDR2 SYDVKM. V gave up 4 bases and J gave up 3 bases, with 15 bases separating them. The CDR3 has 15 residues. CDR3 in amino acids: CASSWTGTEKETQYF. The CDR3 bases are TGTGCCAGCAGTTGGACGGGGACTGAGAAAGAGACCCAGTACTTC.

The chain links TRBV15 to TRBJ2-1, with 8 bases that match TRBD2. This CDR3 contains 16 residues. V lost 3 bases, J lost 8 bases, and 12 bases stayed unmatched. Germline V gene data show CDR1 as LNHNV and CDR2 as YYDKDF (reference sequence). The CDR3 DNA is TGTGCCACCAGCAGGGCCGGGGGGGCGGGCTTGTATGAGCAGTTCTTC. As protein: CATSRAGGAGLYEQFF.

The chain carries TRBV5-4 and TRBJ2-7; 10 bases line up with TRBD2. Germline V gives CDR1 SGHNT, CDR2 YYREEE (reference sequence). The CDR3 spans 16 residues. V lost 0 bases to trimming and J lost 1 base; unmatched junction nucleotides: 4. The CDR3 protein is CASSLEPGLASYEQYF. The CDR3, as DNA: TGTGCCAGCAGCTTGGAACCGGGACTAGCGTCCTACGAGCAGTACTTC.

This chain links TRBV7-2 with TRBJ2-5; no firm D call. V gave up 2 bases and J gave up 2 bases, with 9 bases separating them. CDR1 and CDR2 from the germline V gene are SGHTA and FQGNSA. This CDR3 spans 14 amino acids. The CDR3 protein is CASSLFLGQETQYF. CDR3 nucleotides: TGTGCCAGCAGCTTATTTCTCGGTCAAGAGACCCAGTACTTC.

In DNA, the CDR3 is TGTGCCAGCAGCCAATCGATGACAGGGTCTGGCTACACCTTC. Protein product: CASSQSMTGSGYTF. The chain carries TRBV16 and TRBJ1-2; 7 bases are shared with TRBD1. The CDR3 has 14 residues. Germline V gene data show CDR1 as KGHSY and CDR2 as FQNENV. V lost 0 bases, J lost 7 bases, and 5 bases stayed unmatched.

The rearrangement uses TRBV10-3 and TRBJ2-1; possible D gene TRBD1, 7 bases. The CDR3 totals 14 residues. CDR1 is ENHRY, CDR2 SYGVKD, per germline. The V and J ends lost 6 bases and 0 bases respectively, with 9 bases between them. This CDR3 is CAIRRDSSYNEQFF. The CDR3 nucleotides read TGTGCCATCAGGCGGGACAGCTCCTACAATGAGCAGTTCTTC.

Details on this clone: The same CDR3 also results from other DNA sequences found in this sample. CDR3 DNA: TGTGCCAGCAGCCAAAGGACAGGGGACAACACTGAAGCTTTCTTT. This codes for CASSQRTGDNTEAFF. The V gene is TRBV16, the J gene TRBJ1-1, with 9 positions matching TRBD1. The J segment lost 2 bases and the V segment lost 2 bases, leaving 3 bases of the junction unmatched. The CDR3 sequence is 15 residues long. Germline-derived CDR1 and CDR2 are KGHSY and FQNENV.

This chain connects TRBV2 to TRBJ2-7; 10 nucleotides match TRBD1. The germline V gene encodes CDR1 SNHLY and CDR2 FYNNEI. The CDR3 runs 14 residues. Trimming removed 6 bases from V and 6 bases from J; junction bases left unmatched: 8. The CDR3 loop is CASRRGQGTGEQYF. In DNA form, the CDR3 reads TGTGCCAGCAGGCGGGGACAGGGGACCGGCGAGCAGTACTTC.

The chain links TRBV29-1 to TRBJ2-1, with no clear D. CDR1 SQVTM and CDR2 ANQGSEA come from the germline V gene. The V gene lost 3 bases and the J gene lost 0 bases, with 6 bases spanning the gap. This CDR3 is 13 amino acids long. CDR3 coding DNA: TGCAGCGTTGACACAGCCTCCTACAATGAGCAGTTCTTC. This encodes CSVDTASYNEQFF.

The chain joins TRBV7-9 to TRBJ1-3, with 7 bases matching TRBD1. This CDR3 spans 16 amino acids. In germline, CDR1 is SEHNR, CDR2 FQNEAQ (reference sequence). The V gene end was trimmed by 8 bases and the J gene end by 0 bases; junction bases not matched to a gene: 10. CDR3 sequence: CASVRQGKLSGNTIYF. In DNA, the CDR3 is TGTGCCAGCGTGCGACAGGGCAAACTCTCTGGAAACACCATATATTTT.

The V call is TRBV30, the J call TRBJ2-2, with TRBD2 matching 10 bases. Germline CDR1 reads GTSNPN; CDR2 reads SVGIG (reference sequence). The CDR3 loop spans 17 amino acids. Unmatched junction bases numbered 8, after V lost 1 base and J lost 3 bases. The CDR3 loop is CAWSDLLAGVDTGELFF. The DNA of the CDR3 is TGTGCCTGGAGTGACCTCCTAGCGGGGGTAGACACCGGGGAGCTGTTTTTT.

The genes are TRBV5-6 and TRBJ1-5; 10 bases match TRBD1. Per germline, CDR1 SGHDT and CDR2 YYEEEE. J lost 1 base, V lost 4 bases, and 5 bases had no gene match. The CDR3 covers 16 residues. CDR3 residues: CASSAGTGASNQPQHF. Written as DNA, the CDR3 is TGTGCCAGCAGCGCCGGGACAGGGGCCAGCAATCAGCCCCAGCATTTT.

The chain is built from TRBV9 and TRBJ2-3, with D possibly matching TRBD2 (5 bases). Germline CDR1 is SGDLS and CDR2 is YYNGEE. V was trimmed by 0 bases and J by 1 base, leaving 15 bases between them. CDR3 length: 17 residues. The CDR3 loop reads CASSVELGLAGTDTQYF. The DNA for the CDR3 is TGTGCCAGCAGCGTAGAGCTCGGGCTAGCCGGCACAGATACGCAGTATTTT.

This clone has just one count. V and J are TRBV7-9 and TRBJ2-2; TRBD2 matches at 7 bases. The CDR3 spans 18 residues. The junction had 8 bases not matched to a gene; V was cut back by 0 bases and J by 1 base. The germline V gene has CDR1 SEHNR and CDR2 FQNEAQ (reference sequence). CDR3 sequence reads: CASSLAGRAGMNTGELFF. DNA of the CDR3: TGTGCCAGCAGCTTAGCAGGGAGGGCAGGGATGAACACCGGGGAGCTGTTTTTT.

There are a few counts of this clone. The genes are TRBV2 and TRBJ2-7; 10 nucleotides line up with TRBD1. The CDR3 consists of 14 residues. The trim removed 6 bases at V and 2 bases at J, leaving 4 bases unmatched. Germline V gene lookup returns CDR1 SNHLY and CDR2 FYNNEI. The CDR3 reads CASRRGQGTYEQYF. The CDR3 region has the DNA TGTGCCAGCAGGCGGGGACAGGGGACCTACGAGCAGTACTTC.

This clone was counted a single time. The chain employs TRBV27 and TRBJ1-4; D gene unclear. The CDR3 is made up of 13 amino acids. Germline CDR1 is MNHEY and CDR2 is SMNVEV (reference sequence). Trimming removed 5 bases at V and 2 bases at J, with 6 bases between. This chain's CDR3 is CASSPITNEKLFF. Here the CDR3 DNA reads TGTGCCAGCAGTCCAATTACTAATGAAAAACTGTTTTTT.

V and J are TRBV5-6 and TRBJ2-2; 9 bases match TRBD1. This CDR3 spans 16 amino acids. The germline V gene has CDR1 SGHDT and CDR2 YYEEEE. With V trimmed by 3 bases and J by 1 base, 4 bases remained unmatched. For the CDR3, the DNA is TGTGCCAGCAGCTGGTGGACAGGGGTGAACACCGGGGAGCTGTTTTTT. This codes for CASSWWTGVNTGELFF.

The chain employs TRBV7-2 and TRBJ2-7, with 7 bases fitting TRBD1. There are 13 residues in the CDR3. Trimming at V came to 2 bases and at J to 3 bases, leaving 1 base not matched to a gene. CDR1 is SGHTA and CDR2 is FQGNSA in the germline V gene. The CDR3 protein is CASSLNRGYEQYF. The DNA of the CDR3 is TGTGCCAGCAGCTTAAACAGGGGCTACGAGCAGTACTTC.